These 7 T cell receptor beta chains came from one sample sequenced in a study of vaccination effects on CD4 cells after COVID-19. These TCRs are of unknown antigen specificity. Ahead of sequencing, the ViraFEST assay grew antigen-specific CD4+ T cells using viral peptide pools. Isolation of CD4+ T cells took place after about ten days of culture. Vaccine recipients had no previous SARS-CoV-2 infection; their nucleocapsid antibodies were negative. Data came from immunoSEQ multiplex PCR; TCRdb stores just in-frame clones and leaves some out. Here the sample spans 20,000 to 30,000 clones, about 71% being singletons. The starting material was CD4+ T cells from PBMCs cultured with HCoV-OC43 spike peptides, obtained before COVID-19 vaccination. The subset: HCoV-OC43 spike overlapping peptide pool stimulation. The receptors originated from a human donor who received a COVID-19 vaccine.

The chain recombines TRBV18 with TRBJ2-2; D remains ambiguous. Germline assignment: CDR1 KGHSH and CDR2 LQKENI. The CDR3 totals 12 residues. With 2 bases removed from V and 6 bases from J, the gap between germline ends came to 4 bases. The CDR3 sequence is CASSPFAGELFF. The CDR3 bases are TGTGCCAGCTCACCATTTGCCGGGGAGCTGTTTTTT.

This rearrangement joins TRBV5-4 to TRBJ2-1; 8 bases match TRBD2. J lost 4 bases, V lost 0 bases, and 9 bases had no gene match. Germline values: CDR1 SGHNT, CDR2 YYREEE (reference sequence). The CDR3 is 17 residues long. CDR3 sequence reads: CASSLVAGTRVYNEQFF. Here the CDR3 DNA reads TGTGCCAGCAGCTTGGTTGCCGGGACTAGGGTTTACAATGAGCAGTTCTTC.

The rearrangement uses TRBV27 and TRBJ1-3, with TRBD1 matching over 8 bases. Germline CDR1 MNHEY, CDR2 SMNVEV (reference sequence). The J segment lost 4 bases and the V segment lost 6 bases, leaving 8 bases of the junction unmatched. The CDR3 is 15 amino acids. DNA for the CDR3: TGTGCCAGCAGAAGGCAGGGGGCATCGGGAAACACCATATATTTT. Residues: CASRRQGASGNTIYF.

This chain connects TRBV19 to TRBJ1-4, with a weak D call TRBD1 (6 bases). The germline gives CDR1 LNHDA, CDR2 SQIVND (reference sequence). V gave up 6 bases and J gave up 4 bases, with 18 bases separating them. The CDR3 sequence is 16 residues long. The CDR3 loop is CASRSAGGGFNEKLFF. DNA of the CDR3: TGTGCCAGTAGATCGGCAGGAGGGGGATTTAATGAAAAACTGTTTTTT.

The V gene is TRBV7-9, the J gene TRBJ2-7; TRBD1 matches 7 bases. Trimming at V came to 6 bases and at J to 2 bases, leaving 1 base not matched to a gene. This CDR3 is 12 amino acids long. Per the germline V gene, CDR1 is SEHNR and CDR2 is FQNEAQ (reference sequence). CDR3 amino acids: CASRQGAYEQYF. In DNA form, the CDR3 reads TGTGCCAGCAGGCAGGGGGCCTACGAGCAGTACTTC.

Only a few counts were recorded for this clone. The gene calls are TRBV7-7 and TRBJ2-5; D ambiguous. The germline gives CDR1 SSHAT, CDR2 FNYEAQ (reference sequence). V shed 2 bases and J shed 1 base, with 5 bases lying between them. This CDR3 has 13 residues. CDR3 nucleotide sequence: TGTGCCAGCAGCTTAAGAACCCAAGAGACCCAGTACTTC. Translated, it gives CASSLRTQETQYF.

The table lists this clone with a count of one. The genes are TRBV19 and TRBJ1-2; 9 positions agree with TRBD1. Germline V gene data show CDR1 as LNHDA and CDR2 as SQIVND (reference sequence). With 5 bases clipped from V and 13 bases from J, the junction kept 8 bases outside the gene matches. The CDR3 length is 12 residues. The CDR3 bases are TGTGCCAGTAGTTTCCACAGGGGGCATTGCACCTTC. It translates to CASSFHRGHCTF.